The clone carrying this TCR beta chain was counted only a few times. Its specificity is unknown. Germline values: CDR1 SSHAT, CDR2 FNYEAQ (reference sequence). CDR3 length equals 14 residues. Trimming at V came to 5 bases and at J to 2 bases, leaving 6 bases not matched to a gene. The data belong to a study of cytomegalovirus exposure and HLA in healthy donors. General study findings and limits: The majority of CMV-associated TCR beta chains were reported as apparently HLA-restricted in a later analysis. Upon later analysis, HLA-associated TCR beta chains proved more clonally expanded than other, equally common chains. Most observed TCR sequences were rare, whereas some public TCRs were detected in many donors. V- and J-gene trimming in TCR beta was tied to a missense DCLRE1C variant by an analysis performed later.

Primers included in the PCR were 60 Vbeta and 13 Jbeta primers. The protocol was immunoSEQ multiplex PCR, while the TCRdb copy is restricted to in-frame clones and leaves out a portion. This table has about 98,000 clones, 55% to 80% appearing once. J is TRBJ2-7 and V is TRBV7-7; TRBD1 agrees at 7 bases. The sequence was obtained from a human donor in good health. Input material: PBMCs. CDR3 coding DNA: TGTGCCAGCAGCCCCGGGACAGTCCCCTACGAGCAGTACTTC. Its translation: CASSPGTVPYEQYF.